The subject of this entry is one TCR beta chain. This sample was taken from a study of blood T cell repertoires in COVID-19. Authors' methods: The authors estimated nucleated cell counts from reference gene primer amplification. Method: immunoSEQ multiplex PCR; TCRdb's copy keeps in-frame clones and lacks some. The V and J calls and clone size were taken over from that table, and D and trimming were inferred from the DNA. The sample lists 150,000 to 200,000 clones, around 74% occurring once. This clonotype originated in an elderly woman with acute or convalescent COVID-19. Source material: peripheral blood.

Here the CDR3 reads CASSWGGTEAFF. The CDR3 DNA reads TGTGCCAGCAGTTGGGGGGGCACTGAAGCTTTCTTT. J is TRBJ1-1 and V is TRBV28; D may be TRBD1 (5 bases). The CDR3 consists of 12 residues. Germline CDR1 and CDR2: MDHEN and SYDVKM. V was pared by 4 bases and J by 4 bases, with 7 bases between.